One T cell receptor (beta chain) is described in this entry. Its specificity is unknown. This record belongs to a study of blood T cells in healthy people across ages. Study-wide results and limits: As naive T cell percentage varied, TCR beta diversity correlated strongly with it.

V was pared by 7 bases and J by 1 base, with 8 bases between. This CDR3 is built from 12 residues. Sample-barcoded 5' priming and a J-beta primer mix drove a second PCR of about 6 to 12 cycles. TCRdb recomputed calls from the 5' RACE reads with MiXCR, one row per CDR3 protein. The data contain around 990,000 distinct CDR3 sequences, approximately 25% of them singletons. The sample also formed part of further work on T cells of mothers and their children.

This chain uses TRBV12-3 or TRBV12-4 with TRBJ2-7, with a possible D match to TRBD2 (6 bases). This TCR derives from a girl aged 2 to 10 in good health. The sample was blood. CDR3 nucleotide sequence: TGTGCCAGCAAAAGCGGGTCCTACGAGCAGTACTTC. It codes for CASKSGSYEQYF.